Listed here are 32 T cell receptor beta chains from one sample, sequenced in a study of PD-L1 blockade in urothelial cancer. Described time point: peripheral blood 6 weeks after treatment start. Repertoires were generated with immunoSEQ multiplex PCR, while TCRdb's copy carries only in-frame clones and drops some. In the table there are 60,000 to 80,000 clones, approximately 91% of which are singletons. The specimen comprised PBMCs, sampled around atezolizumab (anti-PD-L1) treatment. The receptors here all came from a man aged 55 to 70 with urothelial cancer.

This chain links TRBV30 with TRBJ2-7; the match to TRBD1 covers 9 bases. Trimming removed 4 bases from V and 1 base from J; junction bases left unmatched: 8. CDR3 length: 15 amino acids. Germline lookup yields CDR1 GTSNPN and CDR2 SVGIG (reference sequence). DNA for the CDR3: TGTGCCTGGAAGGACCGGGACAGGGAGTCCTACGAGCAGTACTTC. This sequence encodes CAWKDRDRESYEQYF.

Here the CDR3 reads CASSFWGQSGANVLTF. CDR3 sequence (DNA): TGCGCCAGCAGCTTCTGGGGACAATCTGGGGCCAACGTCCTGACTTTC. The genes are TRBV5-1 and TRBJ2-6, with D possibly matching TRBD1 (6 bases). This CDR3 contains 16 residues. V gave up 2 bases and J gave up 1 base, with 10 bases separating them. Germline assignment: CDR1 SGHRS and CDR2 YFSETQ.

CDR3 DNA: TGCGCCAGCAGAGGACAGGGTAACACCGGGGAGCTGTTTTTT. Encoded protein: CASRGQGNTGELFF. V and J are TRBV10-1 and TRBJ2-2; TRBD1 matches at 8 bases. The CDR3 length is 14 residues. J gave up 2 bases and V 6 bases, and 2 bases lay outside the gene matches. Germline loops: CDR1 WNHNN, CDR2 SYGVQD (reference sequence).

This chain links TRBV30 with TRBJ2-1, with 11 bases lining up with TRBD2. In germline, CDR1 is GTSNPN, CDR2 SVGIG (reference sequence). V gave up 2 bases and J gave up 6 bases; unmatched junction bases: 3. There are 14 residues in the CDR3. Here the CDR3 DNA reads TGTGCCTGGAGTCCTAGCGGGAGGAGCAATGAGCAGTTCTTC. Its protein product is CAWSPSGRSNEQFF. The full variable domain, in which reference TRBV30 and TRBJ2-1 provide the parts outside the CDR3, is SQTIHQWPATLVQPVGSPLSLECTVEGTSNPNLYWYRQAAGRGLQLLFYSVGIGQISSEVPQNLSASRPQDRQFILSSKKLLLSDSGFYLCAWSPSGRSNEQFFGPGTRLTVL.

This chain joins TRBV6-5 and TRBJ2-1; 9 bases map to TRBD2. The junction had 10 bases not matched to a gene; V was cut back by 8 bases and J by 8 bases. Germline-derived CDR1 and CDR2 are MNHEY and SVGAGI. The CDR3 loop spans 14 amino acids. The CDR3 protein is CASRDGRGGHEQFF. The CDR3 DNA sequence: TGTGCCAGCCGGGACGGGCGGGGGGGCCATGAGCAGTTCTTC.

The CDR3 is CAWSVHGTGFQPQHF. Written as DNA, the CDR3 is TGTGCCTGGAGTGTACATGGGACAGGGTTTCAGCCCCAGCATTTT. The J gene is TRBJ1-5, the V gene TRBV30, with 9 positions matching TRBD1. The CDR3 covers 15 residues. Germline CDR1 and CDR2: GTSNPN and SVGIG (reference sequence). V lost 0 bases, J lost 6 bases, and 6 bases stayed unmatched.

This chain joins TRBV5-1 and TRBJ2-1; unclear D gene. This CDR3 comprises 13 residues. Looked up from germline, CDR1 is SGHRS and CDR2 is YFSETQ. V was clipped by 1 base and J by 5 bases, with 7 bases between them. The CDR3 coding sequence is TGCGCCAGCAGCTTGAGGCGGAACAATGAGCAGTTCTTC. Amino acid sequence: CASSLRRNNEQFF.

This chain links TRBV5-6 with TRBJ2-7; the match to TRBD2 covers 8 bases. CDR1 and CDR2 from the germline V gene are SGHDT and YYEEEE. With V trimmed by 4 bases and J by 2 bases, 8 bases remained unmatched. The CDR3 sequence is 15 residues long. Written as DNA, the CDR3 is TGTGCCAGCAGCCGGTGGGGAGCGGGGGCCTACGAGCAGTACTTC. Amino acids: CASSRWGAGAYEQYF.

The rearrangement uses TRBV2 and TRBJ2-2, with 9 bases fitting TRBD1. Germline V gene lookup returns CDR1 SNHLY and CDR2 FYNNEI. The CDR3 length is 14 residues. The junction had 9 bases not matched to a gene; V was cut back by 11 bases and J by 5 bases. The DNA of the CDR3 is TGTGCCGGCTGGGGGACAGGGCGGACCGGGGAGCTGTTTTTT. It encodes CAGWGTGRTGELFF.

This rearrangement joins TRBV7-9 to TRBJ2-4, with D maybe TRBD2 (6 bases). The CDR3 runs to 16 residues. V was trimmed by 3 bases and J by 0 bases, leaving 12 bases between them. Germline V CDR1 and CDR2: SEHNR, FQNEAQ (reference sequence). The CDR3 reads CASSLDPGVAKNIQYF. For the CDR3, the DNA is TGTGCCAGCAGCTTGGACCCGGGGGTAGCCAAAAACATTCAGTACTTC.

The V call is TRBV19, the J call TRBJ2-5; 14 nucleotides agree with TRBD2. The V and J ends lost 3 bases and 5 bases, in that order; junction bases with no gene match: 2. Germline values: CDR1 LNHDA, CDR2 SQIVND (reference sequence). The CDR3 loop spans 15 amino acids. The CDR3: CASSMGLAGAETQYF. The DNA for the CDR3 is TGTGCCAGTAGTATGGGACTAGCGGGAGCGGAGACCCAGTACTTC.

The chain joins TRBV30 to TRBJ1-3; D remains unclear. V lost 2 bases, J lost 2 bases, and 10 bases lay in between. In germline, CDR1 is GTSNPN, CDR2 SVGIG (reference sequence). This CDR3 contains 14 residues. CDR3: CAWSPIPTGNTIYF. The CDR3 DNA sequence: TGTGCCTGGAGTCCTATCCCAACTGGAAACACCATATATTTT.

This clone was counted a few times. A junction end diverges from the germline sequence, so it may reflect a read error. This chain uses TRBV5-8 with TRBJ1-6; no reliable D call. Germline CDR1 reads SGHTS; CDR2 reads YDEGEE. The length of the CDR3 is 14 residues. The CDR3 sequence is CASSLWSYNSPLHF. The CDR3 DNA reads TGTGCCAGCAGCTTGTGGTCCTACAATTCACCCCTCCACTTT.

Here the CDR3 reads CASSTGTAINYGYTF. CDR3 coding DNA: TGTGCCAGCAGCACCGGGACAGCTATTAACTATGGCTACACCTTC. The chain carries TRBV6-5 and TRBJ1-2; 7 bases agree with TRBD1. J gave up 1 base and V 6 bases, and 8 bases lay outside the gene matches. Germline V CDR1 and CDR2: MNHEY, SVGAGI. The CDR3 has 15 amino acids.

This clone was found a few times. The rearrangement uses TRBV19 and TRBJ2-7, with 9 bases lining up with TRBD1. The CDR3 totals 15 residues. Germline-derived CDR1 and CDR2 are LNHDA and SQIVND (reference sequence). J gave up 3 bases and V 0 bases, and 3 bases lay outside the gene matches. The CDR3 bases are TGTGCCAGTAGTATAGATCCGGGACAGGGCTACGAGCAGTACTTC. Its protein is CASSIDPGQGYEQYF.

The genes are TRBV9 and TRBJ2-2; 13 nucleotides align to TRBD2. Germline-derived CDR1 and CDR2 are SGDLS and YYNGEE. The trim removed 4 bases at V and 3 bases at J, leaving 9 bases unmatched. The CDR3 extends over 18 amino acids. DNA of the CDR3: TGTGCCAGCAGCTCTCGGACTAGCGGGAGTTCGTACACCGGGGAGCTGTTTTTT. It encodes CASSSRTSGSSYTGELFF.

The chain links TRBV5-6 to TRBJ2-1, with TRBD2 matching 7 bases. This CDR3 has 15 amino acids. V lost 0 bases and J lost 9; bases outside the gene matches: 9. Germline CDR1 is SGHDT and CDR2 is YYEEEE. CDR3 residues: CASSLGASGGSEQFF. The CDR3 DNA reads as TGTGCCAGCAGCTTGGGGGCTAGCGGAGGTAGTGAGCAGTTCTTC.

The J gene is TRBJ2-2, the V gene TRBV6-6; D perhaps matches TRBD1 (5 bases). Germline CDR1 is MNHNY and CDR2 is SVGAGI (reference sequence). The CDR3 covers 15 residues. Trimming took off 2 bases at V and 3 bases at J, with 10 bases between the two ends. The CDR3 loop reads CASSYGRAYTGELFF. The CDR3 DNA sequence: TGTGCCAGCAGTTACGGCAGGGCCTACACCGGGGAGCTGTTTTTT.

The chain combines TRBV11-1 with TRBJ1-2; D is uncertain. Germline assignment: CDR1 SGHAT and CDR2 FQDESV (reference sequence). The CDR3 sequence is 14 residues long. Trimming stripped 4 bases from V and 6 bases from J, with 15 bases between. CDR3 amino acids: CASSSTGKTDGYTF. The CDR3 DNA is TGTGCCAGCAGCTCCACCGGGAAGACGGATGGCTACACCTTC.

The J gene is TRBJ1-5, the V gene TRBV19; 7 bases are a match to TRBD1. The ends lost 3 bases at V and 0 bases at J; junction bases unmatched: 8. The CDR3 spans 17 residues. Germline lookup yields CDR1 LNHDA and CDR2 SQIVND (reference sequence). CDR3 region: CASSMIDRVYSNQPQHF. The CDR3 DNA reads as TGTGCCAGTAGTATGATTGACAGGGTCTATAGCAATCAGCCCCAGCATTTT.

The chain links TRBV6-5 to TRBJ2-7; TRBD1 agrees at 7 bases. V lost 6 bases and J lost 2; bases outside the gene matches: 7. CDR3 size: 14 residues. Germline V gene lookup returns CDR1 MNHEY and CDR2 SVGAGI. CDR3 DNA sequence: TGTGCCAGCAGCTACAGGGACAGAGCCTACGAGCAGTACTTC. As protein: CASSYRDRAYEQYF.

CDR3 residues: CSVVGGKQGFETQYF. The CDR3 bases are TGCAGCGTTGTGGGTGGAAAACAGGGGTTCGAGACCCAGTACTTC. V is TRBV29-1 and J is TRBJ2-5, with TRBD1 identical over 7 bases. V lost 4 bases, J lost 5 bases, and 13 bases stayed unmatched. This CDR3 contains 15 residues. Germline CDR1 and CDR2: SQVTM and ANQGSEA.

The V call is TRBV6-4, the J call TRBJ2-5; 10 nucleotides match TRBD2. The CDR3 runs 16 residues. Trimming removed 4 bases from V and 5 bases from J; junction bases left unmatched: 10. Germline lookup yields CDR1 MRHNA and CDR2 SNTAGT. The CDR3: CASSVASAGGGETQYF. The CDR3 coding sequence is TGTGCCAGCAGTGTCGCCTCAGCGGGAGGGGGTGAGACCCAGTACTTC.

This clone was counted once. The chain combines TRBV11-2 with TRBJ1-4, with D perhaps matching TRBD1 (5 bases). Trimming shortened V by 4 bases and J by 8 bases, and 17 bases separated the two germline ends. Germline loops: CDR1 SGHAT, CDR2 FQNNGV. The CDR3 is 15 amino acids. The CDR3 nucleotides are TGTGCCAGCAGCTGGTTGAGTGGGGCGGAAGAAAAACTGTTTTTT. Its translation is CASSWLSGAEEKLFF.

V usage is TRBV7-3 and J usage is TRBJ2-2; 9 bases match TRBD1. The J segment lost 6 bases and the V segment lost 5 bases, leaving 16 bases of the junction unmatched. Germline CDR1 is SGHTA and CDR2 is FQGTGA. The CDR3 runs to 18 residues. The CDR3 loop reads CASSTTGGLVVGAGELFF. The CDR3 nucleotides read TGTGCCAGCAGCACCACAGGGGGCCTAGTCGTAGGAGCCGGGGAGCTGTTTTTT.

V usage is TRBV7-8 and J usage is TRBJ1-2, with a weak D call TRBD1 (5 bases). The CDR3 is 14 amino acids. The ends were cut back, 3 bases at V and 7 bases at J, with 15 bases in the middle. Germline lookup yields CDR1 SGHVS and CDR2 FQNEAQ. CDR3 sequence reads: CASSLTAIKGGYTF. The CDR3 DNA is TGTGCCAGCAGCTTGACAGCCATAAAAGGTGGCTACACCTTC.

The CDR3 DNA is TGCGCCAGCAGCCAAGATCACACCAGGGGGGCGCATTCACCCCTCCACTTT. Protein sequence: CASSQDHTRGAHSPLHF. The V and J genes are TRBV4-1 and TRBJ1-6, with 7 bases identical to TRBD1. V was pared by 0 bases and J by 8 bases, with 10 bases of the junction left unmatched. The germline V gene encodes CDR1 MGHRA and CDR2 YSYEKL. CDR3 length equals 17 residues.

This chain uses TRBV7-8 with TRBJ2-1; TRBD1 agrees at 8 bases. The V segment lost 1 base and the J segment 4 bases; nucleotides outside the gene matches: 3. Per germline, CDR1 SGHVS and CDR2 FQNEAQ. This CDR3 contains 15 residues. CDR3 coding DNA: TGTGCCAGCAGCTTAGACAGGGGGGAATACAATGAGCAGTTCTTC. Translating gives CASSLDRGEYNEQFF.

The rearrangement joins TRBV19 to TRBJ1-1, with a tentative D call TRBD1 (5 bases). Trimming pared 3 bases from V and 5 bases from J, leaving 13 bases between. Germline V gives CDR1 LNHDA, CDR2 SQIVND (reference sequence). The CDR3 length is 14 residues. CDR3: CASSMAQGQTEAFF. Written as DNA, the CDR3 is TGTGCCAGTAGTATGGCGCAGGGCCAGACTGAAGCTTTCTTT.

This sequence joins TRBV6-1 and TRBJ2-1; TRBD2 agrees at 8 bases. The CDR3 spans 15 residues. Germline lookup yields CDR1 MNHNS and CDR2 SASEGT. V lost 4 bases and J lost 5; bases outside the gene matches: 7. DNA of the CDR3: TGTGCCAGCAGTGCCAGACTAGCGCTGCACAATGAGCAGTTCTTC. This translates into CASSARLALHNEQFF.

This rearrangement joins TRBV6-5 to TRBJ1-5, with unresolved D. The V gene's germline CDR1 is MNHEY and CDR2 SVGAGI. This CDR3 contains 14 residues. V shed 4 bases and J shed 0 bases, with 7 bases lying between them. The CDR3 loop reads CASSLSDSNQPQHF. The CDR3 DNA is TGTGCCAGCAGTTTAAGCGATAGCAATCAGCCCCAGCATTTT.

CDR3 sequence reads: CASSLGTAVYEQYF. Here the CDR3 DNA reads TGCGCCAGCAGCTTAGGGACAGCAGTCTACGAGCAGTACTTC. The rearrangement links TRBV5-1 to TRBJ2-7; 7 nucleotides align to TRBD1. This CDR3 contains 14 residues. J gave up 3 bases and V 2 bases, and 5 bases lay outside the gene matches. CDR1 and CDR2 from the germline V gene are SGHRS and YFSETQ. The whole variable domain, filled in from reference TRBV5-1 and TRBJ2-7, reads KAGVTQTPRYLIKTRGQQVTLSCSPISGHRSVSWYQQTPGQGLQFLFEYFSETQRNKGNFPGRFSGRQFSNSRSEMNVSTLELGDSALYLCASSLGTAVYEQYFGPGTRLTVT.